This T cell receptor beta chain was found in a study of blood T cells in healthy people across ages. Findings of the study overall: Unsorted PBMCs blocked a conclusive comparison of naive and antigen-experienced cells. It was held that the diversity estimates obtained from one million T cells were underestimates.

A second PCR, run for about 7 to 12 cycles, used a sample-barcoded 5' primer plus a J-beta primer mix. TCRdb re-called the 5' RACE reads through MiXCR, storing one row per CDR3 protein. The sample includes hundreds of thousands of distinct CDR3 sequences, roughly 49% seen only once; the top ten take 30% to 40%. Germline values: CDR1 SGHAT, CDR2 FQNNGV. The CDR3 is 15 amino acids. V was shortened by 0 bases and J by 6 bases, with 12 bases between the two germline ends. In the case of this clonotype: Its antigen is currently unknown.

Investigators took approximately 10 milliliters of peripheral blood from every donor. The sequenced sample consisted of blood. The chain joins TRBV11-2 to TRBJ2-1, with D possibly being TRBD2 (5 bases). This clonotype was sampled from a woman aged 55-70 years in good health. CDR3: CASSLERVFSNEQFF. CDR3 coding DNA: TGTGCCAGCAGCTTAGAGAGGGTTTTTTCCAATGAGCAGTTCTTC.